These T cell receptor beta chains were read from a single sample in a study of blood T cell repertoires in COVID-19. Here immunoSEQ multiplex PCR was the method, and the copy in TCRdb shows in-frame clones only, minus some. The sample holds 88,000 or so clones, around 88% seen once. The sequenced sample was PBMCs or T cells enriched from blood (not recorded which). The source of these receptors is a woman in her fifties or sixties with acute COVID-19. Both conserved end residues are part of each CDR3. The order of the fields is J gene, D gene, clone size, V gene, CDR3 protein, CDR3 DNA. D genes are given only for firm matches. Clone size is given for some rows only: seen once, a few or many times, or a class if the clone is expanded.

TRBJ2-3 | NA | NA | TRBV6-5 | CASSSRLSTDTQYF | TGTGCCAGCAGTTCCAGACTGAGCACAGATACGCAGTATTTT
TRBJ1-2 | TRBD1 | NA | TRBV30 | CAWSLGQTYGYTF | TGTGCCTGGAGTTTGGGACAGACCTATGGCTACACCTTC
TRBJ2-1 | TRBD2 | NA | TRBV7-8 | CASSLAGTRQYNEQFF | TGTGCCAGCAGCTTAGCCGGGACTAGACAATACAATGAGCAGTTCTTC
TRBJ2-1 | TRBD1 | NA | TRBV7-3 | CASSFDRDDEQFF | TGTGCCAGCAGCTTCGACAGGGACGATGAGCAGTTCTTC
TRBJ1-2 | TRBD1 | NA | TRBV5-6 | CASSLTGQVKNGYTF | TGTGCCAGCAGCTTAACCGGACAGGTTAAAAATGGCTACACCTTC
TRBJ2-1 | NA | once | TRBV12-5 | CASGLVWEGGEQFF | TGTGCTAGTGGTTTGGTGTGGGAGGGGGGTGAGCAGTTCTTC
TRBJ1-6 | NA | NA | TRBV3-1/TRBV3-2 | CASSQDVNNSPLHF | TGTGCCAGCAGCCAAGATGTAAATAATTCACCCCTCCACTTT
TRBJ1-2 | NA | NA | TRBV18 | CASSPADSYGYTF | TGTGCCAGCTCACCTGCGGACAGCTATGGCTACACCTTC
TRBJ2-7 | TRBD1 | NA | TRBV5-1 | CASSPGQGYAEQYF | TGCGCCAGCAGCCCGGGACAGGGGTACGCCGAGCAGTACTTC
TRBJ1-2 | NA | NA | TRBV5-4 | CASSLVGANYGYTF | TGTGCCAGCAGCTTGGTGGGAGCCAACTATGGCTACACCTTC
TRBJ1-2 | NA | NA | TRBV5-5 | CASSLDPGDYGYTF | TGTGCCAGCAGCTTGGATCCGGGAGACTATGGCTACACCTTC
TRBJ1-4 | TRBD1 | once | TRBV5-1 | CASSLNGQGNKGEKLFF | TGCGCCAGCAGCTTGAATGGACAGGGGAATAAGGGTGAAAAACTGTTTTTT
TRBJ2-1 | TRBD2 | NA | TRBV7-2 | CASSLGLAVSYNEQFF | TGTGCCAGCAGCTTAGGACTAGCGGTCTCCTACAATGAGCAGTTCTTC
TRBJ2-7 | TRBD1 | NA | TRBV2 | CASSPIRTGVYYEQYF | TGTGCCAGCAGTCCCATACGGACAGGGGTGTACTACGAGCAGTACTTC
TRBJ2-2 | TRBD2 | few | TRBV7-2 | CASSREVGRETGELFF | TGTGCCAGCAGCCGGGAGGTCGGGAGGGAGACCGGGGAGCTGTTTTTT
TRBJ1-6 | NA | NA | TRBV28 | CASSPGGGYWAPLHF | TGTGCCAGCAGTCCCGGTGGCGGCTATTGGGCACCCCTCCACTTT
TRBJ1-5 | NA | NA | TRBV30 | CAWSSSANQPQHF | TGTGCCTGGAGTTCGAGCGCCAATCAGCCCCAGCATTTT
TRBJ1-2 | TRBD1 | NA | TRBV5-1 | CASSFTDRMDYGYTF | TGCGCCAGCAGCTTCACGGACAGGATGGACTATGGCTACACCTTC
TRBJ1-4 | TRBD1 | NA | TRBV2 | CASSTQGALEKLFF | TGTGCCAGCAGTACCCAGGGGGCGCTTGAAAAACTGTTTTTT
TRBJ2-7 | TRBD2 | NA | TRBV18 | CASSPPSGSLSEQYF | TGTGCCAGCTCACCACCCAGCGGGAGTTTATCCGAGCAGTACTTC
TRBJ2-2 | TRBD2 | NA | TRBV5-1 | CASSLDTSDTGELFF | TGCGCCAGCAGCTTGGATACTAGCGACACCGGGGAGCTGTTTTTT
TRBJ2-3 | NA | NA | TRBV11-2 | CASSFRGSGSTDTQYF | TGTGCCAGCAGCTTTAGGGGGAGTGGGAGCACAGATACGCAGTATTTT
TRBJ2-7 | NA | NA | TRBV6-5 | CASSYSPVYEQYF | TGTGCCAGCAGTTACTCGCCAGTCTACGAGCAGTACTTC
TRBJ2-1 | TRBD2 | once | TRBV14 | CASSRLAGGYNEQFF | TGTGCCAGCAGCCGACTAGCGGGAGGATACAATGAGCAGTTCTTC
TRBJ1-2 | TRBD1 | NA | TRBV7-2 | CASSPGQGAGGYTF | TGTGCCAGCAGCCCCGGACAGGGGGCTGGTGGCTACACCTTC
TRBJ2-7 | TRBD1 | NA | TRBV9 | CASSVGQGATYEQYF | TGTGCCAGCAGCGTAGGACAGGGCGCTACCTACGAGCAGTACTTC
TRBJ2-1 | TRBD2 | NA | TRBV5-1 | CASSLGLAADYNEQFF | TGCGCCAGCAGCTTGGGACTAGCGGCGGACTACAATGAGCAGTTCTTC
TRBJ1-4 | NA | once | TRBV3-1/TRBV3-2 | CASSLDRPATNEKLFF | TGTGCCAGCAGCCTTGACAGGCCTGCAACTAATGAAAAACTGTTTTTT
TRBJ2-3 | TRBD2 | NA | TRBV2 | CASIVLAGADTQYF | TGTGCCAGCATCGTATTAGCGGGGGCAGATACGCAGTATTTT
TRBJ1-1 | TRBD1 | NA | TRBV29-1 | CSVEGGQLSTEAFF | TGCAGCGTTGAAGGGGGACAGTTAAGCACTGAAGCTTTCTTT
TRBJ1-5 | NA | NA | TRBV3-1/TRBV3-2 | CASSQDTPGFDQPQHF | TGTGCCAGCAGCCAAGATACCCCAGGGTTCGATCAGCCCCAGCATTTT
TRBJ1-2 | NA | once | TRBV19 | CASRREGGSFGYTF | TGTGCCAGTAGACGAGAGGGGGGGTCTTTCGGCTACACCTTC
TRBJ1-2 | TRBD1 | NA | TRBV5-6 | CASSLSGGYGYTF | TGTGCCAGCAGCTTGTCAGGGGGCTATGGCTACACCTTC
TRBJ2-3 | NA | NA | TRBV15 | CATSRGSENTQYF | TGTGCCACCAGCAGAGGGTCAGAAAATACGCAGTATTTT
TRBJ2-4 | NA | NA | TRBV19 | CASSIRPSGIQYF | TGTGCCAGTAGTATTCGGCCATCGGGCATTCAGTACTTC
TRBJ1-1 | NA | few | TRBV4-2 | CASSQSPFGTEAFF | TGTGCCAGCAGCCAAAGCCCCTTTGGCACTGAAGCTTTCTTT
TRBJ1-5 | NA | NA | TRBV20-1 | CSASPSHQGSNQPQHF | TGCAGTGCTAGTCCCTCCCACCAGGGTAGCAATCAGCCCCAGCATTTT